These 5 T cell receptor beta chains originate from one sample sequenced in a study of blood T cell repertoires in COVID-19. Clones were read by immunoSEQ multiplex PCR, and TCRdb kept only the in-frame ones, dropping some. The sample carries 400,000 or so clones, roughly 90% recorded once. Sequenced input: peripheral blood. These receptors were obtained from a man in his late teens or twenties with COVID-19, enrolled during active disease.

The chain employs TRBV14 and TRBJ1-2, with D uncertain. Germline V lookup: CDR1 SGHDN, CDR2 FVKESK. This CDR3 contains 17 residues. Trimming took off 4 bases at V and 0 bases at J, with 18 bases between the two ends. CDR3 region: CASSLELPRMANYGYTF. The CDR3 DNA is TGTGCCAGCAGCCTCGAGCTCCCGAGGATGGCTAACTATGGCTACACCTTC.

CDR3 loop: CASSYSPYSNQPQHF. The CDR3 DNA is TGTGCCAGCAGTTACAGCCCATATAGCAATCAGCCCCAGCATTTT. This chain joins TRBV6-2 or TRBV6-3 and TRBJ1-5, with D unclear. CDR3 size: 15 residues. Germline V gene data show CDR1 as MNHEY and CDR2 as SVGEGT. The germline V and J ends were trimmed by 2 bases and 0 bases, with 8 bases remaining between them.

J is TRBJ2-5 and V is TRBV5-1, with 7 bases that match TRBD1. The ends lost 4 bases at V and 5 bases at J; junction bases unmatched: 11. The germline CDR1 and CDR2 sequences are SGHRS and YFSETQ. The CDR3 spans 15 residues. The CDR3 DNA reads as TGCGCCAGCAGCAAGGCGACAGGGCCCGGGGAGACCCAGTACTTC. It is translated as CASSKATGPGETQYF.

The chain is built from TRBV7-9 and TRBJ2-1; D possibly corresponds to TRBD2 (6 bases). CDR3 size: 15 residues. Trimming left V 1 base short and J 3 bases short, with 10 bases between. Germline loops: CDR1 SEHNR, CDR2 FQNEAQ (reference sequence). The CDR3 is CASSLGAGIYNEQFF. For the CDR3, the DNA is TGTGCCAGCAGCTTAGGGGCGGGAATCTACAATGAGCAGTTCTTC.

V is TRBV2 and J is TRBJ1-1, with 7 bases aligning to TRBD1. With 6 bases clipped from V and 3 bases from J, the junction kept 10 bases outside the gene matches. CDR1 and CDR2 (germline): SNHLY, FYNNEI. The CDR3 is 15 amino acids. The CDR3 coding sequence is TGTGCCAGCAGACGACAGGGCTCGGGGTACACTGAAGCTTTCTTT. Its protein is CASRRQGSGYTEAFF.